Presented here are 26 T cell receptor beta chains from one specimen sequenced in a study of identical twins. TCRdb independently ran MiXCR on the 5' RACE reads; one entry per CDR3 protein. The sample consists of around 1.7 million distinct CDR3 sequences, under 35% of them appearing once. What was sequenced was cord blood. The origin of the receptors is a newborn girl in good health.

The V and J genes are TRBV4-1 and TRBJ1-1; D gene uncertain. CDR3 size: 15 residues. The germline gives CDR1 MGHRA, CDR2 YSYEKL. With 5 bases removed from V and 4 bases from J, the gap between germline ends came to 17 bases. This CDR3 reads CASSRDGVRSTEAFF. CDR3 nucleotides: TGCGCCAGCAGCAGGGATGGGGTTAGGAGCACTGAAGCTTTCTTT.

This sequence joins TRBV12-3 or TRBV12-4 and TRBJ2-7; TRBD1 might be the D (5 bases). This CDR3 is built from 13 residues. V lost 1 base to trimming and J lost 5 bases, with 9 bases between them. The CDR3 DNA is TGTGCCAGCAGTTTAGTTGTCAGGGACGAGCAGTACTTC. Translated, it gives CASSLVVRDEQYF.

The chain couples TRBV20-1 to TRBJ2-1, with D perhaps matching TRBD2 (6 bases). CDR3 length: 15 amino acids. Trimming left V 1 base short and J 4 bases short, with 14 bases between. The germline CDR1 and CDR2 sequences are DFQATT and SNEGSKA (reference sequence). The CDR3 loop is CSARVPRRGYNEQFF. CDR3 nucleotides: TGCAGTGCTAGAGTTCCAAGGAGGGGTTACAATGAGCAGTTCTTC.

V and J are TRBV10-3 and TRBJ2-5; the D gene is possibly TRBD2 (5 bases). CDR3 length: 12 amino acids. Trimming pared 3 bases from V and 3 bases from J, leaving 5 bases between. Germline V gene lookup returns CDR1 ENHRY and CDR2 SYGVKD. The CDR3 loop is CAISDGEETQYF. The CDR3 DNA reads TGTGCCATCAGTGACGGGGAAGAGACCCAGTACTTC.

This clonotype was counted only a few times. The gene calls are TRBV21-1 and TRBJ1-6. TRBV21-1 is annotated as a pseudogene. The CDR3 totals 17 residues. The CDR3 bases are TGTGCCAGCAGCAAAGCGCGGGAGGACGGAGATAATTCACCCCTCCACTTT. Amino acids: CASSKAREDGDNSPLHF.

J is TRBJ2-4 and V is TRBV15; no definite D call. CDR1 is LNHNV and CDR2 is YYDKDF in the germline V gene (reference sequence). The CDR3 is made up of 19 amino acids. V was cut by 0 bases and J by 0 bases, with 18 bases left in between. CDR3 protein: CATSREKFSPTLAKNIQYF. For the CDR3, the DNA is TGTGCCACCAGCAGAGAGAAGTTTAGCCCCACTTTAGCCAAAAACATTCAGTACTTC.

The chain has TRBV2 and TRBJ1-5; D not certain. Trimming shortened V by 7 bases and J by 7 bases, and 20 bases separated the two germline ends. This CDR3 contains 15 residues. Germline assignment: CDR1 SNHLY and CDR2 FYNNEI. CDR3 region: CASTRRSSNGQPQHF. The CDR3 nucleotides are TGTGCCAGCACCAGAAGGTCTTCGAACGGGCAGCCCCAGCATTTT.

The chain joins TRBV6-6 to TRBJ1-5; 9 nucleotides align to TRBD1. CDR3 length: 16 amino acids. Losses at the gene ends were 2 bases for V and 6 bases for J; bases not matched to a gene: 8. The V gene's germline CDR1 is MNHNY and CDR2 SVGAGI (reference sequence). The CDR3 sequence: CASSYAGTGLGQPQHF. CDR3 DNA: TGTGCCAGCAGTTACGCCGGGACAGGGTTGGGTCAGCCCCAGCATTTT.

This clonotype was found a few times. The rearrangement joins TRBV20-1 to TRBJ2-7, with 11 bases matching TRBD2. The V and J ends lost 3 bases and 4 bases, in that order; junction bases with no gene match: 5. Germline CDR1 reads DFQATT; CDR2 reads SNEGSKA (reference sequence). The CDR3 is made up of 14 amino acids. The CDR3 sequence is CSASSSGRTYEQYF. Here the CDR3 DNA reads TGCAGTGCTAGTTCTAGCGGGAGGACTTACGAGCAGTACTTC.

This clonotype is a singleton in its sample. The chain recombines TRBV9 with TRBJ2-1; TRBD2 matches at 9 bases. Germline values: CDR1 SGDLS, CDR2 YYNGEE. The CDR3 totals 18 residues. Unmatched junction bases numbered 15, after V lost 0 bases and J lost 8 bases. The CDR3 DNA follows: TGTGCCAGCAGCGTAGATAGAGCGTGGCTAGCGGGAACTGATGAGCAGTTCTTC. It is translated as CASSVDRAWLAGTDEQFF. Based on the CDR3 plus reference TRBV9 and TRBJ2-1, the full variable domain is DSGVTQTPKHLITATGQRVTLRCSPRSGDLSVYWYQQSLDQGLQFLIQYYNGEERAKGNILERFSAQQFPDLHSELNLSSLELGDSALYFCASSVDRAWLAGTDEQFFGPGTRLTVL.

The chain couples TRBV24-1 to TRBJ2-1, with 10 bases aligning to TRBD2. The CDR3 totals 16 residues. With V trimmed by 4 bases and J by 2 bases, 4 bases remained unmatched. Germline V gives CDR1 KGHDR, CDR2 SFDVKD. CDR3 DNA sequence: TGTGCCACCAGTGAACCCAGCGGGAGGGCCTACAATGAGCAGTTCTTC. It specifies CATSEPSGRAYNEQFF.

This clonotype came up a few times. This chain connects TRBV2 to TRBJ1-5, with a weak D call TRBD1 (6 bases). V was cut by 8 bases and J by 7 bases, with 21 bases left in between. The CDR3 is 15 amino acids. Germline lookup yields CDR1 SNHLY and CDR2 FYNNEI. The CDR3 spells CASQLSRGAEQPQHF. Here the CDR3 DNA reads TGTGCCAGCCAACTATCTAGGGGGGCAGAGCAGCCCCAGCATTTT.

Of note for this clonotype: Germline is not matched at one junction end, which may reflect a read error. The chain carries TRBV5-1 and TRBJ1-2; TRBD1 matches 8 bases. Germline CDR1 SGHRS, CDR2 YFSETQ. The CDR3 loop spans 14 amino acids. CDR3 sequence (DNA): TGCGCCAGCAGCTGGGCGACAGGGGTTACTGGCTGCACCTTC. It specifies CASSWATGVTGCTF.

The chain is built from TRBV20-1 and TRBJ2-1; D possibly corresponds to TRBD2 (6 bases). The CDR3 extends over 14 amino acids. Trimming shortened V by 4 bases and J by 9 bases, and 19 bases separated the two germline ends. Germline V gives CDR1 DFQATT, CDR2 SNEGSKA (reference sequence). CDR3 in amino acids: CSANREWVMSEQFF. The CDR3 DNA sequence: TGCAGTGCTAACCGGGAGTGGGTAATGAGTGAGCAGTTCTTC.

This clonotype appeared a few times. The rearrangement links TRBV5-1 to TRBJ2-4, with TRBD1 matching 7 bases. V dropped 4 bases and J dropped 7; count of bases not matched to a gene: 11. This CDR3 has 15 amino acids. Looked up from germline, CDR1 is SGHRS and CDR2 is YFSETQ. The DNA of the CDR3 is TGCGCCAGCAGCATGAACGGACAGGTTGGGAACATTCAGTACTTC. This translates into CASSMNGQVGNIQYF.

The V gene is TRBV29-1, the J gene TRBJ2-1, with TRBD2 matching 15 bases. V shed 6 bases, J shed 0 bases, and the junction held 12 bases outside the gene matches. From germline, CDR1 is SQVTM and CDR2 ANQGSEA. The CDR3 has 19 amino acids. The CDR3 DNA sequence: TGCAGCGTAACATACGGACTAGCGGGAGGGCCCAGCTCCTACAATGAGCAGTTCTTC. It codes for CSVTYGLAGGPSSYNEQFF.

V is TRBV10-3 and J is TRBJ1-5; a weak D match, TRBD1 (5 bases). Germline loops: CDR1 ENHRY, CDR2 SYGVKD. There are 14 residues in the CDR3. Trimming left V 3 bases short and J 6 bases short, with 12 bases between. The CDR3 DNA follows: TGTGCCATCAGTGATGGTCCAGGGCTTCAGCCCCAGCATTTT. Protein sequence: CAISDGPGLQPQHF.

The V gene is TRBV12-3 or TRBV12-4, the J gene TRBJ2-3, with TRBD1 matching over 10 bases. CDR3 size: 16 residues. The trim removed 1 base at V and 4 bases at J, leaving 5 bases unmatched. The CDR3 here is CASSLGPGTGADTQYF. The DNA for the CDR3 is TGTGCCAGCAGTTTAGGCCCGGGGACAGGGGCAGATACGCAGTATTTT.

The rearrangement joins TRBV4-2 to TRBJ2-7, with a weak D call TRBD2 (6 bases). In germline, CDR1 is LGHNA, CDR2 YNFKEQ. There are 15 residues in the CDR3. V was pared by 0 bases and J by 2 bases, with 11 bases between. CDR3 sequence reads: CASSQEGGMTYEQYF. The CDR3 region has the DNA TGTGCCAGCAGCCAAGAGGGCGGGATGACCTACGAGCAGTACTTC.

This clonotype was detected only a few times. The chain combines TRBV20-1 with TRBJ2-4; 12 bases are a match to TRBD2. The better agreement between TRBJ2-5 and the DNA end casts doubt on the J call. CDR1 DFQATT and CDR2 SNEGSKA come from the germline V gene (reference sequence). The length of the CDR3 is 15 residues. CDR3 loop: CSARVPSGGEETQYF. The DNA for the CDR3 is TGCAGTGCTAGAGTGCCTAGCGGGGGGGAAGAGACCCAGTACTTC.

This clonotype was counted only a few times. The J gene is TRBJ1-5, the V gene TRBV12-3 or TRBV12-4; TRBD1 might be the D (5 bases). The CDR3 runs 15 residues. V lost 3 bases and J 8 bases, leaving 17 bases between the germline ends. The CDR3 DNA reads as TGTGCCAGCAGTTTTGGCAGGCCGAAAGGGGAGCCCCAGCATTTT. Translation gives CASSFGRPKGEPQHF.

The V and J genes are TRBV28 and TRBJ2-2; 16 nucleotides agree with TRBD2. This CDR3 has 16 amino acids. Germline values: CDR1 MDHEN, CDR2 SYDVKM. The V gene end was trimmed by 5 bases and the J gene end by 6 bases; junction bases not matched to a gene: 3. CDR3 sequence: CASSPGTSGRAGELFF. CDR3 sequence (DNA): TGTGCCAGCAGTCCGGGGACTAGCGGGAGGGCCGGGGAGCTGTTTTTT.

Note on this clonotype: Germline is not matched at one junction end, which may reflect a read error. This chain uses TRBV7-2 with TRBJ2-7, with 8 bases lining up with TRBD2. The J call may be wrong; the DNA end is better matched by TRBJ2-5. The germline V gene encodes CDR1 SGHTA and CDR2 FQGNSA. CDR3 size: 19 residues. In DNA form, the CDR3 reads TGTGCCAGCAGCGTAGCGGGGAAGGAGCTAGCCCCGAAGCGGGAGACCCAGTACTTC. Its protein is CASSVAGKELAPKRETQYF.

The gene calls are TRBV5-1 and TRBJ2-7, with D maybe TRBD1 (5 bases). The ends were cut back, 0 bases at V and 0 bases at J, with 16 bases in the middle. Germline values: CDR1 SGHRS, CDR2 YFSETQ. The length of the CDR3 is 17 residues. For the CDR3, the DNA is TGCGCCAGCAGCTTGGCCTTTAGACAGCCCAGCTCCTACGAGCAGTACTTC. Translating it yields CASSLAFRQPSSYEQYF.

The genes are TRBV20-1 and TRBJ1-4; no clear D gene. This CDR3 spans 13 amino acids. The germline V gene has CDR1 DFQATT and CDR2 SNEGSKA (reference sequence). V was trimmed by 3 bases and J by 4 bases, leaving 9 bases between them. CDR3 in amino acids: CSARRQSNEKLFF. As DNA, the CDR3 is TGCAGTGCTAGGAGGCAGAGTAATGAAAAACTGTTTTTT.

The genes are TRBV18 and TRBJ2-7, with D tentatively TRBD2 (5 bases). The length of the CDR3 is 14 residues. V lost 6 bases, J lost 0 bases, and 12 bases lay in between. Germline V CDR1 and CDR2: KGHSH, LQKENI. The CDR3 is CASSLTMSSYEQYF. CDR3 coding DNA: TGTGCCAGCTCGCTGACTATGAGCTCCTACGAGCAGTACTTC. Together with reference TRBV18 and TRBJ2-7, the CDR3 gives the full variable domain: NAGVMQNPRHLVRRRGQEARLRCSPMKGHSHVYWYRQLPEEGLKFMVYLQKENIIDESGMPKERFSAEFPKEGPSILRIQQVVRGDSAAYFCASSLTMSSYEQYFGPGTRLTVT.